This T cell receptor (beta chain) emerged from a study of T cell responses to AZD1222 COVID-19 vaccine. Findings and caveats of the study: Mostly white British, mostly female donors; authors suggested clonal diversity may be underestimated. Spike-specific TCR depth and breadth grew after two AZD1222 doses.

TCRdb's table, derived via immunoSEQ multiplex PCR, lists solely in-frame clones and lacks some. The sample includes more than 60,000 clones, roughly 84% of them seen just once. Points on this clone: No antigen is known for it.

Germline loops: CDR1 GTSNPN, CDR2 SVGIG (reference sequence). The junction had 1 base not matched to a gene; V was cut back by 1 base and J by 4 bases. The length of the CDR3 is 12 residues. This TCR was sampled from an adult in good health. The sample was peripheral blood, taken on day 0 of AZD1222 vaccination. The rearrangement uses TRBV30 and TRBJ2-7; 7 bases match TRBD2. Here the CDR3 DNA reads TGTGCCTGGAGTGATAGCGGGTACGAGCAGTACTTC. Protein sequence: CAWSDSGYEQYF.